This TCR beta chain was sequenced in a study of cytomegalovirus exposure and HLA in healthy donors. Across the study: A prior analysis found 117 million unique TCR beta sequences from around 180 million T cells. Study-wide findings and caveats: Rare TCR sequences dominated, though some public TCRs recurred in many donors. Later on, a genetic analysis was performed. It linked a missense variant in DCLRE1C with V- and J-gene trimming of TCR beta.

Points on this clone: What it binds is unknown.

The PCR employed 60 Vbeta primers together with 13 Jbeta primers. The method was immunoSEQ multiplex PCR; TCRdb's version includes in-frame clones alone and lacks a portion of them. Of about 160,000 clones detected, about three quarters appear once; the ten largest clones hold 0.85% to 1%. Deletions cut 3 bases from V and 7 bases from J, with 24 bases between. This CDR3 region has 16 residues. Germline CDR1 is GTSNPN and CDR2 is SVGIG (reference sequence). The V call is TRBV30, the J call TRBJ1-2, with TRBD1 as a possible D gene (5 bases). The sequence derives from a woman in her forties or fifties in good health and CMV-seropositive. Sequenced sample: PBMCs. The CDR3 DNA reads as TGTGCCTGGAGCCTCTCTGCCCCAGGGAGGGGCCCTGGCTACACCTTC. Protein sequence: CAWSLSAPGRGPGYTF.